Listed below are T cell receptor beta chains from one sample, sequenced in a study of early T cells in non-severe SARS-CoV-2 infection. TCRdb re-called the 5' RACE reads through MiXCR, storing one row per CDR3 protein. The sample contains about 44,000 distinct CDR3 sequences, 12% of which appear only once. Sequencing used whole blood. The receptors here all came from an adult who was a healthcare worker with PCR-confirmed SARS-CoV-2 infection or an uninfected control (not recorded which). Each CDR3 is given with its conserved first and last residue. D genes are given only for firm matches. Clone size is given for some rows only: seen once, a few or many times, or a class if the clone is expanded.

size,J,D,V,CDR3,DNA
many,TRBJ2-5,TRBD2,TRBV9,CASSGPRGGLETQYF,TGTGCCAGCAGCGGGCCACGGGGAGGGCTAGAGACCCAGTACTTC
many,TRBJ1-1,-,TRBV18,CASSPRVSGITEAFF,TGTGCCAGCTCACCACGTGTTTCTGGGATCACTGAAGCTTTCTTT
many,TRBJ2-1,-,TRBV12-3/TRBV12-4,CASSFRGAEQFF,TGTGCCAGCAGTTTCCGGGGGGCTGAGCAGTTCTTC
-,TRBJ2-7,-,TRBV27,CASSNSGSTYEQYF,TGTGCCAGCAGCAATAGCGGATCTACCTACGAGCAGTACTTC
many,TRBJ2-4,-,TRBV7-9,CASSSTENYENIQYF,TGTGCCAGCAGCTCTACTGAAAATTATGAAAACATTCAGTACTTC
few,TRBJ2-5,-,TRBV5-4,CASSLGQGGVKTQYF,TGTGCCAGCAGCTTGGGACAGGGCGGGGTGAAGACCCAGTACTTC
many,TRBJ2-1,TRBD2,TRBV3-1,CASSQENWASGGRDNEQFF,TGTGCCAGCAGCCAAGAAAACTGGGCTAGCGGGGGGCGGGACAATGAGCAGTTCTTC
many,TRBJ1-4,-,TRBV18,CASSPGAPGTNEKLFF,TGTGCCAGCTCACCGGGGGCTCCGGGAACTAATGAAAAACTGTTTTTT
-,TRBJ1-2,-,TRBV7-9,CASSAGDGHTF,TGTGCCAGCAGCGCGGGGGATGGCCACACCTTC
few,TRBJ1-2,-,TRBV20-1,CSARGVSYGYTF,TGCAGTGCTAGGGGTGTTAGCTATGGCTACACCTTC
-,TRBJ1-2,-,TRBV6-5,CASSYSPRATNYGYTF,TGTGCCAGCAGTTACTCCCCGAGGGCTACGAACTATGGCTACACCTTC
many,TRBJ2-5,-,TRBV25-1,CASSATTEQQETQYF,TGTGCCAGCAGTGCTACGACAGAGCAACAAGAGACCCAGTACTTC
many,TRBJ2-7,-,TRBV7-3,CASSLYYQGSYEQYF,TGTGCCAGCAGCTTATACTATCAGGGCTCCTACGAGCAGTACTTC
-,TRBJ2-5,TRBD1,TRBV12-3/TRBV12-4,CASSQPGGAETQYF,TGTGCCAGCAGTCAACCAGGGGGCGCAGAGACCCAGTACTTC
few,TRBJ1-3,-,TRBV7-9,CASSLPGRNTIYF,TGTGCCAGCAGCCTCCCAGGGCGGAACACCATATATTTT